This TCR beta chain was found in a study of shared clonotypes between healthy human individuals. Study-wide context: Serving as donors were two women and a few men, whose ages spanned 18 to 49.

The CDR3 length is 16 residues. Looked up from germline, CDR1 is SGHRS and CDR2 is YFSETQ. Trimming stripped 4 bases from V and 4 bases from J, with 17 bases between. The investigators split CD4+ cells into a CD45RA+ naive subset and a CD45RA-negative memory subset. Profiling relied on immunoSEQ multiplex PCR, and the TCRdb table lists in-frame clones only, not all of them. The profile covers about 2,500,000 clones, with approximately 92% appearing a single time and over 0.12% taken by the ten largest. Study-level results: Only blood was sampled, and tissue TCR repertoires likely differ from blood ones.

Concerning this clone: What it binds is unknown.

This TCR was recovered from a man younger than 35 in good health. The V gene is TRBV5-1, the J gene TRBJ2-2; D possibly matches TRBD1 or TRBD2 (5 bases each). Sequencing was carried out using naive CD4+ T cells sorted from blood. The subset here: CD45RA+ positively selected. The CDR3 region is CASSHGAGAGTGELFF. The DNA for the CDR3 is TGCGCCAGCAGCCACGGGGCGGGCGCCGGCACCGGGGAGCTGTTTTTT.